These 12 T cell receptor beta chains were all obtained from the same sample, sequenced in a study of post-analysis software for immune sequencing data. Study-wide results and limits: Patients had higher frequencies than controls of a handful of TRBV segments, including TRBV5-6, TRBV5-1 and TRBV20-1.

What these receptors recognize is not known. cDNA libraries for TCR beta contained unique molecular identifiers. TCRdb recomputed calls from the PCR reads with MiXCR, one row per CDR3 protein. The sample contains about 430,000 distinct CDR3 sequences, about 39% of which appear only once. The sequenced sample consisted of blood. The receptors come from a girl aged 2-10 years with multiple sclerosis.

Only a few counts were recorded for this clonotype. The V call is TRBV5-1, the J call TRBJ2-3; no definite D call. Germline CDR1 and CDR2: SGHRS and YFSETQ. Trimming cost V 1 base and J 1 base, with 10 bases left between them. The CDR3 is 15 residues long. CDR3 nucleotides: TGCGCCAGCAGCTTGCGTGTGGGCGGCACAGATACGCAGTATTTT. It specifies CASSLRVGGTDTQYF.

The chain joins TRBV10-3 to TRBJ2-1; D is unresolved. CDR3 size: 12 residues. Germline-derived CDR1 and CDR2 are ENHRY and SYGVKD. V was shortened by 5 bases and J by 4 bases, with 6 bases between the two germline ends. The CDR3 sequence is CAISLGYNEQFF. CDR3 in DNA: TGTGCCATCAGTCTGGGTTACAATGAGCAGTTCTTC.

This chain joins TRBV6-6 and TRBJ2-7, with D unclear. The J call is in doubt because the DNA end fits TRBJ2-4 better. The CDR3 loop spans 13 amino acids. Germline V gene sequence: CDR1 MNHNY, CDR2 SVGAGI (reference sequence). CDR3 DNA sequence: TGTGCCAGCAGTTACGGGCAAACGAACATTCAGTACTTC. Its protein is CASSYGQTNIQYF.

The CDR3 DNA follows: TGTGCCAGTAGTTACCCCTCGGACCTTGACAATGAGCAGTTCTTC. Translating it yields CASSYPSDLDNEQFF. J is TRBJ2-1 and V is TRBV19, with D unresolved. Germline assignment: CDR1 LNHDA and CDR2 SQIVND (reference sequence). CDR3 length equals 15 residues. Trimming stripped 5 bases from V and 5 bases from J, with 16 bases between. Combining the CDR3 with reference TRBV19 and TRBJ2-1 gives the whole variable domain DGGITQSPKYLFRKEGQNVTLSCEQNLNHDAMYWYRQDPGQGLRLIYYSQIVNDFQKGDIAEGYSVSREKKESFPLTVTSAQKNPTAFYLCASSYPSDLDNEQFFGPGTRLTVL.

The J gene is TRBJ2-3, the V gene TRBV2; D uncertain. Trimming took off 4 bases at V and 6 bases at J, with 8 bases between the two ends. Germline CDR1 reads SNHLY; CDR2 reads FYNNEI. This CDR3 comprises 12 residues. CDR3 in DNA: TGTGCCAGCAGTGGAGTGCGGGATACGCAGTATTTT. Encoded protein: CASSGVRDTQYF.

The rearrangement links TRBV2 to TRBJ2-3; 8 bases line up with TRBD1. The CDR3 spans 15 residues. The germline V gene encodes CDR1 SNHLY and CDR2 FYNNEI. V lost 5 bases and J lost 0; bases outside the gene matches: 4. The CDR3 sequence is CASSRTGSSTDTQYF. CDR3 nucleotide sequence: TGTGCCAGCAGTAGGACAGGGTCTAGCACAGATACGCAGTATTTT.

The chain has TRBV7-9 and TRBJ1-2; tentatively, D is TRBD1 (5 bases). Germline lookup yields CDR1 SEHNR and CDR2 FQNEAQ (reference sequence). Trimming stripped 5 bases from V and 4 bases from J, with 8 bases between. The CDR3 contains 12 residues. CDR3 coding DNA: TGTGCCAGCAGCAGGGACGGCTATGGCTACACCTTC. As protein: CASSRDGYGYTF. Variable domain in full (rest from reference TRBV7-9 and TRBJ1-2): DTGVSQNPRHKITKRGQNVTFRCDPISEHNRLYWYRQTLGQGPEFLTYFQNEAQLEKSRLLSDRFSAERPKGSFSTLEIQRTEQGDSAMYLCASSRDGYGYTFGSGTRLTVV.

The V and J genes are TRBV28 and TRBJ2-1; 9 bases line up with TRBD2. From germline, CDR1 is MDHEN and CDR2 SYDVKM. The CDR3 totals 16 residues. Trimming at V came to 6 bases and at J to 3 bases, leaving 9 bases not matched to a gene. CDR3 residues: CASRRTYSGGYNEQFF. CDR3 DNA: TGTGCCAGCAGACGGACCTATAGCGGGGGCTACAATGAGCAGTTCTTC.

The genes are TRBV7-9 and TRBJ2-3; D possibly corresponds to TRBD1 (6 bases). Trimming pared 4 bases from V and 13 bases from J, leaving 27 bases between. Germline CDR1 SEHNR, CDR2 FQNEAQ (reference sequence). There are 16 residues in the CDR3. CDR3 coding DNA: TGTGCCAGCAGCTACCCTCGAGGACAGCTCGGGAATGGAAAGTATTTT. This gives the protein CASSYPRGQLGNGKYF.

This sequence joins TRBV12-3 or TRBV12-4 and TRBJ1-1; no reliable D call. The V end was cut by 3 bases, the J end by 11 bases, with 13 bases between. This CDR3 spans 12 amino acids. CDR3 loop: CASSFGGVGAFF. CDR3 nucleotide sequence: TGTGCCAGCAGTTTCGGAGGCGTAGGCGCTTTCTTT.

The sample holds a few counts of this clonotype. Its ends do not fully match the called genes, so a read error is possible. This rearrangement joins TRBV20-1 to TRBJ2-7; maybe TRBD2 (6 bases). There are 17 residues in the CDR3. Germline CDR1 reads DFQATT; CDR2 reads SNEGSKA (reference sequence). The CDR3 protein is CSARDLLFGGASYEQYF. The CDR3 region has the DNA TGCAGTGCTAGAGATCTTTTGTTCGGCGGGGCCTCCTACGAACAGTACTTC.

This clonotype was seen a single time. The chain carries TRBV10-3 and TRBJ1-6; a weak D match, TRBD1 (5 bases). Germline CDR1 and CDR2: ENHRY and SYGVKD. This CDR3 contains 17 residues. V lost 0 bases to trimming and J lost 10 bases, with 19 bases between them. The DNA for the CDR3 is TGTGCCATCAGTGAGTCGCCCCGACAGCCGCTCGGGTCACCCCTCCACTTT. This encodes CAISESPRQPLGSPLHF.